This TCR beta chain was sequenced in a study of patients and donors after allogeneic stem cell transplantation. The CDR3 runs to 15 residues. The V end lost 0 bases, the J end lost 0 bases, and 10 bases lay between the germline ends. Germline-derived CDR1 and CDR2 are DFQATT and SNEGSKA (reference sequence). Each CDR3 protein is one row after TCRdb ran MiXCR on the RT-PCR reads. The sample holds approximately 170,000 distinct CDR3 sequences, 24% seen once. Sequenced material: blood, either unsorted or a sorted T cell fraction (not recorded which). The receptor comes from a human donor who was either an allogeneic HSCT recipient or a stem cell or donor lymphocyte infusion donor (not recorded which). It is not recorded whose cells these are; they may come from a transplant donor. The chain carries TRBV20-1 and TRBJ2-3; D is unresolved. CDR3 in amino acids: CSARERQLSTDTQYF. The CDR3 DNA sequence: TGCAGTGCTAGAGAACGGCAGCTCAGCACAGATACGCAGTATTTT.